This T cell receptor (beta chain) stems from a study of blood T cell repertoires in COVID-19. Overall study context: Some COVID-19 samples were acute and others convalescent; all came from the United States, Italy and Spain. From T cells, B-cell-depleted T cells, or PBMCs came the material, which was cDNA or gDNA.

Using immunoSEQ multiplex PCR, the repertoire was profiled, and TCRdb retains in-frame clones only, with some absent. The table shows 110,000 to 150,000 clones, with more than 75% occurring only once. CDR3 size: 18 residues. CDR1 is SGHVS, CDR2 FQNEAQ, per germline. Between the trimmed V and J ends, which lost 2 bases and 7 bases, there was a span of 23 bases. Participants were aged about 18 to 90 years, lived in over 20 US areas, and enrolled virtually. Participant reports of clinical history set cohort assignment. The sequenced sample consisted of PBMCs or T cells enriched from blood (not recorded which). The receptor was isolated from a woman between 50 and 59 years old who had recovered from COVID-19. V usage is TRBV7-8 and J usage is TRBJ1-4, with a possible D match to TRBD1 (5 bases). This chain's CDR3 is CASSLPAGRLRWGEKLFF. In DNA, the CDR3 is TGTGCCAGCAGCTTACCCGCGGGACGACTTCGGTGGGGTGAAAAACTGTTTTTT.